The source of this T cell receptor beta chain is a study of T cell responses to AZD1222 COVID-19 vaccine. The method was immunoSEQ multiplex PCR; TCRdb's version includes in-frame clones alone and lacks a portion of them. This sample yields 150,000 to 200,000 clones, of which 92% are seen a single time; roughly 1.4% belongs to the top ten. Study-wide points: Seropositivity was recorded at baseline in only a handful of AZD1222 recipients. Most donors were white British, females outnumbered males, and clonal diversity was possibly underestimated. Dominant at 160-218 and 743-854, vaccine-associated CD4 TCRs also spanned spike. No repertoire was sampled before or during the peak T cell response, only after it.

V gave up 1 base and J gave up 3 bases, with 15 bases separating them. The length of the CDR3 is 17 residues. Per germline, CDR1 LGHNA and CDR2 YNFKEQ. Regarding this clone: Its antigen is currently unknown.

Sequences were derived from peripheral blood, sampled 28 days after the second AZD1222 dose. The chain uses TRBV4-2 and TRBJ1-4, with D possibly matching TRBD1 (6 bases). The origin of this receptor is an adult who received the AZD1222 COVID-19 vaccine. The CDR3 protein is CASSQGDRQVSNEKLFF. In DNA form, the CDR3 reads TGTGCCAGCAGCCAAGGGGATCGACAGGTGTCTAATGAAAAACTGTTTTTT.